This T cell receptor beta chain was identified in a study of T cell responses to AZD1222 COVID-19 vaccine. The data were produced by immunoSEQ multiplex PCR, yet TCRdb's version contains in-frame clones alone and is incomplete. The sample holds around 160,000 clones, 75% to 95% seen once. Germline CDR1 is SGHRS and CDR2 is YFSETQ. This CDR3 comprises 14 residues. V was shortened by 4 bases and J by 7 bases, with 14 bases between the two germline ends. Sequences were derived from peripheral blood, sampled on day 0 of MenACWY control vaccination. V is TRBV5-1 and J is TRBJ1-4; unclear D gene. The source is an adult in good health. The CDR3 DNA reads as TGCGCCAGCAGCCCGGGGAGGGTCGTTGAAAAACTGTTTTTT. This codes for CASSPGRVVEKLFF.